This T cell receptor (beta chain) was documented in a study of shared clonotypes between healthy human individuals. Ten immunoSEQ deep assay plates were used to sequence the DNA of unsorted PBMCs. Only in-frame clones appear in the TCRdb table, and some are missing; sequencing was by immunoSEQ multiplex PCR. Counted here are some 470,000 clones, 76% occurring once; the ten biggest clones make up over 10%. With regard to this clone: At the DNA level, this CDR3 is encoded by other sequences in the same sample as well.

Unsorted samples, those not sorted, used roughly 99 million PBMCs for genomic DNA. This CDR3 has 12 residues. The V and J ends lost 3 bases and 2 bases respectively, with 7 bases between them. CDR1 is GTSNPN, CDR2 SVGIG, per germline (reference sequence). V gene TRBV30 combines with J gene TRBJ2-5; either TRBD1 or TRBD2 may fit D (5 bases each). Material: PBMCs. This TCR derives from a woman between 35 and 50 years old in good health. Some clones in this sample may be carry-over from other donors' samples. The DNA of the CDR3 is TGTGCCTGGAGATGGGGGCAAGAGACCCAGTACTTC. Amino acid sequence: CAWRWGQETQYF. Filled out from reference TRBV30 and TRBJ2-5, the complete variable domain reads SQTIHQWPATLVQPVGSPLSLECTVEGTSNPNLYWYRQAAGRGLQLLFYSVGIGQISSEVPQNLSASRPQDRQFILSSKKLLLSDSGFYLCAWRWGQETQYFGPGTRLLVL.